This entry lists 24 T cell receptor beta chains sequenced from one sample in a study of T-cell reconstitution after alpha-beta-depleted transplantation in children. A library of TCRbeta sequences, prepared with unique molecular identifiers, was generated. TCRdb re-derived calls from the PCR reads in MiXCR, one entry per CDR3 protein. The profile shows about 270,000 distinct CDR3 sequences, nearly 10% of them singletons. The material sequenced was PBMCs from the stem cell graft donor, taken from the stem cell graft. The source is a human donor who donated a stem cell graft to a child with SCID.

This clonotype came up a few times. The chain has TRBV6-1 and TRBJ1-2; no definite D call. V was shortened by 0 bases and J by 1 base, with 6 bases between the two germline ends. This CDR3 is 14 amino acids long. Germline CDR1 reads MNHNS; CDR2 reads SASEGT. The CDR3 here is CASSEATLNYGYTF. The CDR3, as DNA: TGTGCCAGCAGTGAAGCCACACTTAACTATGGCTACACCTTC.

This clonotype was counted a few times. This chain connects TRBV7-9 to TRBJ2-1, with D unresolved. The V and J ends lost 7 bases and 7 bases respectively, with 14 bases between them. Germline CDR1 and CDR2: SEHNR and FQNEAQ (reference sequence). The CDR3 contains 13 residues. The CDR3 nucleotides read TGTGCCAGCATCCCCCTACGGGTGAATGAGCAGTTCTTC. This sequence encodes CASIPLRVNEQFF.

This clonotype was counted at least ten times. The chain has TRBV9 and TRBJ1-3; D is uncertain. The CDR3 extends over 15 amino acids. The germline gives CDR1 SGDLS, CDR2 YYNGEE. V was pared by 2 bases and J by 3 bases, with 12 bases between. The CDR3 DNA follows: TGTGCCAGCAGCGTGGGGTCTCTAGGTGGAAACACCATATATTTT. It is translated as CASSVGSLGGNTIYF.

This clonotype was counted a few times. The chain couples TRBV7-9 to TRBJ2-6; D unclear. Germline V gene sequence: CDR1 SEHNR, CDR2 FQNEAQ (reference sequence). V was clipped by 10 bases and J by 0 bases, with 10 bases between them. The CDR3 is made up of 14 amino acids. For the CDR3, the DNA is TGTGCCACGGCTCGGGCCTCTGGGGCCAACGTCCTGACTTTC. Residues: CATARASGANVLTF.

This CDR3 is CASSFTGPGANVLTF. As DNA, the CDR3 is TGTGCCAGCAGTTTCACAGGGCCTGGGGCCAACGTCCTGACTTTC. V gene TRBV12-3 or TRBV12-4 combines with J gene TRBJ2-6, with D perhaps TRBD1 (6 bases). This CDR3 contains 15 residues. Trimming removed 3 bases at V and 2 bases at J, with 8 bases between.

This clonotype was recorded a few times. The chain uses TRBV12-3 or TRBV12-4 and TRBJ2-3; 8 bases map to TRBD1. With V trimmed by 4 bases and J by 2 bases, 8 bases remained unmatched. This CDR3 has 16 amino acids. The CDR3 sequence is CASSWGPGQVTDTQYF. The CDR3 nucleotides are TGTGCCAGCAGTTGGGGACCGGGACAGGTCACAGATACGCAGTATTTT.

This clonotype was recorded a few times. This rearrangement joins TRBV5-5 to TRBJ2-1; D call uncertain. This CDR3 is 12 amino acids long. Germline V lookup: CDR1 SGHKS, CDR2 YYEKEE (reference sequence). V lost 1 base and J 8 bases, leaving 7 bases between the germline ends. DNA of the CDR3: TGTGCCAGCAGCTTGAACGCGCATGAGCAGTTCTTC. The encoded protein is CASSLNAHEQFF.

This clonotype was counted once. The genes are TRBV11-1 and TRBJ2-7; 11 nucleotides agree with TRBD2. CDR1 is SGHAT, CDR2 FQDESV, per germline (reference sequence). The V gene end was trimmed by 4 bases and the J gene end by 2 bases; junction bases not matched to a gene: 13. The CDR3 sequence is 18 residues long. The chain's CDR3 is CASSSPPLAGADTYEQYF. The CDR3 coding sequence is TGTGCCAGCAGCTCGCCTCCACTAGCGGGGGCCGATACCTACGAGCAGTACTTC.

V is TRBV18 and J is TRBJ2-1; D gene ambiguous. V was shortened by 1 base and J by 8 bases, with 3 bases between the two germline ends. Germline V CDR1 and CDR2: KGHSH, LQKENI. The CDR3 covers 11 residues. The CDR3 spells CASSPRDEQFF. The DNA for the CDR3 is TGTGCCAGCTCACCACGAGATGAGCAGTTCTTC.

The chain joins TRBV5-1 to TRBJ2-2; 7 bases align to TRBD1. Germline assignment: CDR1 SGHRS and CDR2 YFSETQ. There are 15 residues in the CDR3. V lost 3 bases, J lost 9 bases, and 11 bases stayed unmatched. The CDR3 loop reads CASSSGGTDVWELFF. The CDR3 DNA follows: TGCGCCAGCAGCTCTGGTGGGACAGACGTATGGGAGCTGTTTTTT.

This clonotype was seen more than once but under ten times. The chain is built from TRBV12-3 or TRBV12-4 and TRBJ1-1; tentatively, D is TRBD1 (6 bases). V was trimmed by 6 bases and J by 4 bases, leaving 15 bases between them. The CDR3 loop spans 14 amino acids. The CDR3 loop reads CASRTGTTSTEAFF. CDR3 nucleotides: TGTGCCAGCAGGACCGGGACAACATCCACTGAAGCTTTCTTT.

Ten or more counts support this clonotype. V usage is TRBV9 and J usage is TRBJ1-1, with unresolved D. The CDR3 is made up of 13 amino acids. The V end lost 0 bases, the J end lost 0 bases, and 3 bases lay between the germline ends. CDR1 and CDR2 from the germline V gene are SGDLS and YYNGEE. The CDR3 DNA reads as TGTGCCAGCAGCGTAGTGCTGAACACTGAAGCTTTCTTT. Protein product: CASSVVLNTEAFF.

In its sample, this clonotype was seen many times. The V and J genes are TRBV6-2 or TRBV6-3 and TRBJ2-3, with 14 bases aligning to TRBD2. Trimming removed 4 bases from V and 1 base from J; junction bases left unmatched: 13. CDR3 size: 20 residues. The germline CDR1 and CDR2 sequences are MNHEY and SVGEGT. The CDR3 bases are TGTGCCAGCAGTTCCCGGACTAGCGGGGGGCCCTCCCGCGGCACAGATACGCAGTATTTT. Translating it yields CASSSRTSGGPSRGTDTQYF.

The sample holds a few counts of this clonotype. This chain links TRBV6-1 with TRBJ1-1; D gene ambiguous. This CDR3 has 13 residues. Germline V CDR1 and CDR2: MNHNS, SASEGT. Trimming took off 4 bases at V and 0 bases at J, with 6 bases between the two ends. The CDR3, as DNA: TGTGCCAGCAGTGGTGTAATGAACACTGAAGCTTTCTTT. Translating it yields CASSGVMNTEAFF.

The genes are TRBV7-9 and TRBJ1-5, with 10 bases fitting TRBD1. From germline, CDR1 is SEHNR and CDR2 FQNEAQ (reference sequence). V was clipped by 5 bases and J by 3 bases; unmatched bases: 4. The CDR3 totals 15 residues. The CDR3 DNA reads as TGTGCCAGCAGCGACGGGACAGGGGACAATCAGCCCCAGCATTTT. This translates into CASSDGTGDNQPQHF.

This clonotype was observed a few times. The chain couples TRBV20-1 to TRBJ2-4; 11 nucleotides align to TRBD2. The CDR3 extends over 15 amino acids. Per germline, CDR1 DFQATT and CDR2 SNEGSKA (reference sequence). V lost 0 bases to trimming and J lost 4 bases; unmatched junction nucleotides: 2. CDR3 in DNA: TGCAGTGCTAGAGAGGCTAGCGGGGGGAAAAACATTCAGTACTTC. It yields the protein CSAREASGGKNIQYF.

In this sample, this clonotype turned up a few times. Written as DNA, the CDR3 is TGTGCCAGCAGACACGCGCTAGAGACTGAAGCTTTCTTT. This codes for CASRHALETEAFF. The V and J genes are TRBV7-9 and TRBJ1-1; D is unresolved. Trimming took 6 bases from V and 5 from J, leaving 13 bases between them. This CDR3 region has 13 residues. CDR1 is SEHNR and CDR2 is FQNEAQ in the germline V gene (reference sequence).

This clonotype showed up many times. The chain recombines TRBV5-1 with TRBJ2-5; D not resolved. Germline V gives CDR1 SGHRS, CDR2 YFSETQ. The CDR3 sequence is 14 residues long. V lost 0 bases and J lost 5, with 11 bases in between. The CDR3 reads CASSLVAGVETQYF. As DNA, the CDR3 is TGCGCCAGCAGCTTGGTTGCCGGTGTGGAGACCCAGTACTTC.

This clonotype has at least ten counts. The rearrangement joins TRBV7-8 to TRBJ2-2; the match to TRBD2 covers 7 bases. V was clipped by 3 bases and J by 4 bases; unmatched bases: 5. Germline V gene sequence: CDR1 SGHVS, CDR2 FQNEAQ. This CDR3 spans 15 amino acids. CDR3 nucleotide sequence: TGTGCCAGCAGCTTTGCTAGCGGTGGCACCGGGGAGCTGTTTTTT. It is translated as CASSFASGGTGELFF. Full variable domain (missing parts from reference TRBV7-8 and TRBJ2-2): GAGVSQSPRYKVAKRGQDVALRCDPISGHVSLFWYQQALGQGPEFLTYFQNEAQLDKSGLPSDRFFAERPEGSVSTLKIQRTQQEDSAVYLCASSFASGGTGELFFGEGSRLTVL.

The chain couples TRBV13 to TRBJ1-2; a possible D gene is TRBD1 (6 bases). V lost 0 bases and J lost 8, with 16 bases in between. The CDR3 covers 15 residues. Germline V gives CDR1 PRHDT, CDR2 FYEKMQ (reference sequence). The DNA of the CDR3 is TGTGCCAGCAGCTTAGGCAGGGGCGGCCTCGGCGGCTACACCTTC. It encodes CASSLGRGGLGGYTF. The full variable domain, in which reference TRBV13 and TRBJ1-2 provide the parts outside the CDR3, is AAGVIQSPRHLIKEKRETATLKCYPIPRHDTVYWYQQGPGQDPQFLISFYEKMQSDKGSIPDRFSAQQFSDYHSELNMSSLELGDSALYFCASSLGRGGLGGYTFGSGTRLTVV.

The chain employs TRBV10-3 and TRBJ2-2; D is undetermined. Trimming removed 0 bases at V and 5 bases at J, with 7 bases between. The CDR3 covers 14 residues. Germline V gene data show CDR1 as ENHRY and CDR2 as SYGVKD. The CDR3 DNA reads as TGTGCCATCAGTGAGTCGGCTACGACCGGGGAGCTGTTTTTT. Translated, it gives CAISESATTGELFF.

This clonotype was seen a handful of times. The V and J genes are TRBV24-1 and TRBJ2-7, with no clear D. The CDR3 consists of 16 residues. Trimming took 0 bases from V and 0 from J, leaving 11 bases between them. Germline V gives CDR1 KGHDR, CDR2 SFDVKD. CDR3 sequence (DNA): TGTGCCACCAGTGATTTGTTTGGGCGGCCCTCCTACGAGCAGTACTTC. It yields the protein CATSDLFGRPSYEQYF.

V is TRBV10-1 and J is TRBJ2-3; TRBD2 aligns across 9 bases. J gave up 2 bases and V 3 bases, and 3 bases lay outside the gene matches. The CDR3 is 15 amino acids. Germline V gene data show CDR1 as WNHNN and CDR2 as SYGVQD (reference sequence). The CDR3 DNA sequence: TGCGCCAGCAGTGATCCTAGCGGGGCCACAGATACGCAGTATTTT. It specifies CASSDPSGATDTQYF.

In its sample, this clonotype was seen a few times. The V and J genes are TRBV11-2 and TRBJ2-2; maybe TRBD2 (6 bases). Germline assignment: CDR1 SGHAT and CDR2 FQNNGV. This CDR3 is built from 15 residues. V lost 2 bases and J lost 5, with 12 bases in between. CDR3 bases: TGTGCCAGCAGCTTATCGGGGGTGTGGACCGGGGAGCTGTTTTTT. Its translation is CASSLSGVWTGELFF.